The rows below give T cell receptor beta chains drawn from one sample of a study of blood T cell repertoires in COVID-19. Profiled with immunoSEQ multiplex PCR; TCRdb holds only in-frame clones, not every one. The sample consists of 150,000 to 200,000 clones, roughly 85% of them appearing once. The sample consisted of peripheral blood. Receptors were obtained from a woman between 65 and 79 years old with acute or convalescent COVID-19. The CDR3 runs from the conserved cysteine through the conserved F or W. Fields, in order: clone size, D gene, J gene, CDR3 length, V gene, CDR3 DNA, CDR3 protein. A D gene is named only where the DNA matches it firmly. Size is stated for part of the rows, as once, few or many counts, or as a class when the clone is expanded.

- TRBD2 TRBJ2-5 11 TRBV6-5 TGTGCCACCAATAGGGGAGGGGCCCAGTACTTC CATNRGGAQYF
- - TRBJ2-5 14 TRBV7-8 TGTGCCAGCAGCTCTTCCAGGTTCATCGAGACCCAGTACTTC CASSSSRFIETQYF
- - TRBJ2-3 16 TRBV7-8 TGTGCCAGCAGCTTGGCCCAGAGTGGGGGCTCCAATACGCAGTATTTT CASSLAQSGGSNTQYF
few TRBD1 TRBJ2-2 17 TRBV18 TGTGCCAGCTCACCAAGTACAGGGGGGAAGAACACCGGGGAGCTGTTTTTT CASSPSTGGKNTGELFF
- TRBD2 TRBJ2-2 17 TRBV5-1 TGCGCCAGCAGCATACGGACTAGCGGGACGAACACCGGGGAGCTGTTTTTT CASSIRTSGTNTGELFF
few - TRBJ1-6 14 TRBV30 TGTGCCTGGAGCTTCGGACACTCGAGATCACCCCTCCACTTT CAWSFGHSRSPLHF
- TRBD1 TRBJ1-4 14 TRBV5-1 TGCGCCAGCAGGACAGGGGGGGAGTATGAAAAACTGTTTTTT CASRTGGEYEKLFF
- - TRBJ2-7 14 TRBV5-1 TGCGCCAGCAGCTTGGGACAGAGCTCCTACGAGCAGTACTTC CASSLGQSSYEQYF
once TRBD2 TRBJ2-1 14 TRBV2 TGTGCCAGCACGCGGGAGGGCCTCCACAATGAGCAGTTCTTC CASTREGLHNEQFF
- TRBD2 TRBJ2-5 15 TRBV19 TGTGCCAGTAGAAAACTAGCGGGAGGTCAAGAGACCCAGTACTTC CASRKLAGGQETQYF
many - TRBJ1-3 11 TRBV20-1 TGCAGTGCTAGGGGAGGACACACCATATATTTT CSARGGHTIYF
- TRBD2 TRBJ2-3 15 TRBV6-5 TGTGCCAGTCCGGGGTTAGCGGGAGGAACAGATACGCAGTATTTT CASPGLAGGTDTQYF
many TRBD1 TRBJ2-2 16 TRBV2 TGTGCCAGCAGGCCCGGGACAGGGGAGGGTACCGGGGAGCTGTTTTTT CASRPGTGEGTGELFF
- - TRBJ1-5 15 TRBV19 TGTGCCAGTACTATGTGGCAGGGTGTAGATCAGCCCCAGCATTTT CASTMWQGVDQPQHF
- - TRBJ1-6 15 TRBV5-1 TGCGCCAGCAGCTTGAGGACGGGGAATAATTCACCCCTCCACTTT CASSLRTGNNSPLHF
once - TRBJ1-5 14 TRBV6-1 TGTGCCAGCAGTGATCCTGGACTCAATCAGCCCCAGCATTTT CASSDPGLNQPQHF
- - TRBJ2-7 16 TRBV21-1 TGTGCCAGCAGCAAAGTAGGTCAGGGGCGCAAACACGAGCAGTACTTC CASSKVGQGRKHEQYF
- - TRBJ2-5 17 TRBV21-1 TGTGCCAGCAGCAAAGGGGAGCTAGCGGGAGGGAAAGAGACCCAGTACTTC CASSKGELAGGKETQYF
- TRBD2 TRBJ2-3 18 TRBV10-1 TGCGCCAGCAGTCGGAGAGTATCGGGACTAGCGGGAGAAGATACGCAGTATTTT CASSRRVSGLAGEDTQYF
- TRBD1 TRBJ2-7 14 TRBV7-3 TGTGCCAGCAGCCCAGGGACAGGCTCCTACGAGCAGTACTTC CASSPGTGSYEQYF
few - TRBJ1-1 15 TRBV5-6 TGTGCCAGCAGCTTTAATGGGAGGACGGGTTCGGGAGCTTTCTTT CASSFNGRTGSGAFF
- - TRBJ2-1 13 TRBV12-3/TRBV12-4 TGTGCCAGCATTGAGGGGGGGTACAATGAGCAGTTCTTC CASIEGGYNEQFF
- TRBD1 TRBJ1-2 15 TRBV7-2 TGTGCCAGCAGCCTAGACCGTACAGGGGTGGATGGCTACACCTTC CASSLDRTGVDGYTF
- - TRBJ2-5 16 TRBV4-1 TGCGCCAGCAGCCAAGTAATAGCAGGGAGGTGGGAGACCCAGTACTTC CASSQVIAGRWETQYF
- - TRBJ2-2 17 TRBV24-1 TGTGCCACCAGTGGTTTGTGGGATGGGAAGGGGCCCGGGGAGCTGTTTTTT CATSGLWDGKGPGELFF
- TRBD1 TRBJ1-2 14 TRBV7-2 TGTGCCAGCAGCGGTGGGACAGGGCCTTATGGCTACACCTTC CASSGGTGPYGYTF
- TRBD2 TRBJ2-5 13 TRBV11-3 TGTGCCAGCAGCTCAGCGGGAGTTGCGACCCAGTACTTC CASSSAGVATQYF
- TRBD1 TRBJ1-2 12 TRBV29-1 TGCAGCAAAGGGGGCGATAACTATGGCTACACCTTC CSKGGDNYGYTF
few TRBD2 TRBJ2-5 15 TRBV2 TGTGCCAGCAGTCCATTCAGCGGGAGGTCGGAGACCCAGTACTTC CASSPFSGRSETQYF
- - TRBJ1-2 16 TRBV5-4 TGTGCCAGCAGCTTGTTCAGATTCGGGGAGGACTATGGCTACACCTTC CASSLFRFGEDYGYTF
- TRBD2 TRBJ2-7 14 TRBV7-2 TGTGCCAGCAGCCTGAGCGGGAGTTCGTACGAGCAGTACTTC CASSLSGSSYEQYF
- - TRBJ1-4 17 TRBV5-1 TGCGCCAGCAGCACCTCTTCGCAGACAGTGGGGCATGAAAAACTGTTTTTT CASSTSSQTVGHEKLFF
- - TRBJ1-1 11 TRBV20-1 TGCAGTGCCCAGGGGCACACTGAAGCTTTCTTT CSAQGHTEAFF
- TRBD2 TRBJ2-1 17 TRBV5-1 TGCGCCAGCAGCACTACCGCCGGGACTAGCGGGAGTGGTGAGCAGTTCTTC CASSTTAGTSGSGEQFF
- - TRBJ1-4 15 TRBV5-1 TGCGCCAGCAGCTTCGACAGGAGCCCAAATGAAAAACTGTTTTTT CASSFDRSPNEKLFF
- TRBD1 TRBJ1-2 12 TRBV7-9 TGTGCCAGCGGCGGACAGGGGAAAGGCTACACCTTC CASGGQGKGYTF
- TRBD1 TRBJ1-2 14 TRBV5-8 TGTGCCAGCAGCTGGGGACAGCTCAGGGGTGGCTACACCTTC CASSWGQLRGGYTF
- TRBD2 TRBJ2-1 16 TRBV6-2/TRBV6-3 TGTGCCAGCAGTTACTATCTGGCTAGCGGGAGTAGTGAGCAGTTCTTC CASSYYLASGSSEQFF
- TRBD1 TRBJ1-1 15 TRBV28 TGTGCCAGCAGTTTTGGGGGACAGGGGGCCGGTTGGGCTTTCTTT CASSFGGQGAGWAFF
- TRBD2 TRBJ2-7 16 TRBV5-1 TGCGCCAGCAGCTTGGGACGACTAGCGGAAGCCTACGAGCAGTACTTC CASSLGRLAEAYEQYF
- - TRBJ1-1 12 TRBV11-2 TGTGCCAGCAGCTTGCAACTTACTGAAGCTTTCTTT CASSLQLTEAFF
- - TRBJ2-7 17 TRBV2 TGTGCCAGCAGTGAAGCAATAGGTACGGGACAAGACTACGAGCAGTACTTC CASSEAIGTGQDYEQYF
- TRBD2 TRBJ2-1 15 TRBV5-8 TGTGCCAGCAGCTTGGTGTCTAGCGGGCACGTGGAGCAGTTCTTC CASSLVSSGHVEQFF
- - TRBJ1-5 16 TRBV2 TGTGCCAGCAGTGAACTATTGCAGACCGCAGGTCAGCCCCAGCATTTT CASSELLQTAGQPQHF
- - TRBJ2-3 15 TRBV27 TGTGCCAGCAGTTTTTCGCGAGGGAGCACAGATACGCAGTATTTT CASSFSRGSTDTQYF
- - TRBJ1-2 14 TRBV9 TGTGCCAGCAGCGTAGATGCCGGTTACTATGGCTACACCTTC CASSVDAGYYGYTF
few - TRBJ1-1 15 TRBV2 TGTGCCATACCGGGACAAGCCTCCCTGGACACTGAAGCTTTCTTT CAIPGQASLDTEAFF
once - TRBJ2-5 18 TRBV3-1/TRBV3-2 TGTGCCAGCAGCCAAGCTCCCCCGGGAGGGGGCGGTTCAGAGACCCAGTACTTC CASSQAPPGGGGSETQYF
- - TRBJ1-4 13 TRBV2 TGTGCCAGCGGTCTGTCAGGTTTTGAAAAACTGTTTTTT CASGLSGFEKLFF
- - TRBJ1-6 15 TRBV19 TGTGCCAGTAGTCAAACAGGACCCCCGGATTCACCCCTCCACTTT CASSQTGPPDSPLHF
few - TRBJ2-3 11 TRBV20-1 TGCAGTGCTCCTCGTGCAGATACGCAGTATTTT CSAPRADTQYF
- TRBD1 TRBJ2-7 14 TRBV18 TGTGCCAGCTCTGACTACAGGGGCCCCTACGAGCAGTACTTC CASSDYRGPYEQYF
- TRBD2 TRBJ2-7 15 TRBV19 TGTGCCAGTAGTGTTGGGACTAGCGGCACCTACGAGCAGTACTTC CASSVGTSGTYEQYF
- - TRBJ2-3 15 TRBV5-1 TGCGCCAGCAGCTTGGAAGGGCAGGGGACAGATACGCAGTATTTT CASSLEGQGTDTQYF